These 23 T cell receptor beta chains were sequenced from one sample in a study of blood T cell repertoires in COVID-19. Repertoires were generated with immunoSEQ multiplex PCR, while TCRdb's copy carries only in-frame clones and drops some. The data contain 150,000 to 200,000 clones, roughly nine tenths of them singletons. The sequenced sample was peripheral blood. The receptors stem from a man between 18 and 29 years old with acute or convalescent COVID-19.

The J gene is TRBJ1-1, the V gene TRBV4-1; 10 bases match TRBD1. There are 17 residues in the CDR3. Germline V gives CDR1 MGHRA, CDR2 YSYEKL. J gave up 1 base and V 5 bases, and 10 bases lay outside the gene matches. The CDR3 here is CASSETGTGASNTEAFF. The CDR3 region has the DNA TGCGCCAGCAGCGAAACCGGGACAGGGGCCTCGAACACTGAAGCTTTCTTT.

The chain combines TRBV25-1 with TRBJ2-3; 12 positions agree with TRBD2. There are 17 residues in the CDR3. Trimming cost V 6 bases and J 6 bases; bases outside gene matches: 13. Germline-derived CDR1 and CDR2 are MGHDK and SYGVNS. Here the CDR3 reads CASSPEGLAGYFDTQYF. The CDR3, as DNA: TGTGCCAGCAGCCCGGAAGGACTAGCGGGATATTTTGATACGCAGTATTTT.

This clone was recorded only once. This chain links TRBV12-5 with TRBJ2-1, with D perhaps matching TRBD2 (6 bases). V shed 5 bases and J shed 8 bases, with 10 bases lying between them. This CDR3 has 12 amino acids. The germline gives CDR1 LGHNT, CDR2 FRNRAP. Written as DNA, the CDR3 is TGTGCTAGTGGTCCGACTAGTGATGAGCAGTTCTTC. Its translation is CASGPTSDEQFF.

This chain links TRBV5-1 with TRBJ2-1; tentative D call: TRBD1 (6 bases). CDR3 size: 17 residues. Per the germline V gene, CDR1 is SGHRS and CDR2 is YFSETQ. Trimming shortened V by 1 base and J by 2 bases, and 16 bases separated the two germline ends. CDR3 nucleotides: TGCGCCAGCAGCTTGCTCAGTTCTGCAGGGGCCTACAATGAGCAGTTCTTC. Its protein product is CASSLLSSAGAYNEQFF. Filled out from reference TRBV5-1 and TRBJ2-1, the complete variable domain reads KAGVTQTPRYLIKTRGQQVTLSCSPISGHRSVSWYQQTPGQGLQFLFEYFSETQRNKGNFPGRFSGRQFSNSRSEMNVSTLELGDSALYLCASSLLSSAGAYNEQFFGPGTRLTVL.

This clone came up a few times. The rearrangement joins TRBV5-1 to TRBJ1-3; TRBD1 matches 10 bases. There are 16 residues in the CDR3. CDR1 is SGHRS, CDR2 YFSETQ, per germline. J was trimmed by 0 bases and V by 1 base; bases with no gene match: 1. The CDR3 loop reads CASSLRTGGSGNTIYF. CDR3 coding DNA: TGCGCCAGCAGCTTGCGGACAGGGGGCTCTGGAAACACCATATATTTT.

The V gene is TRBV7-3, the J gene TRBJ1-5, with D possibly being TRBD1 (5 bases). CDR1 and CDR2 (germline): SGHTA, FQGTGA. The CDR3 sequence is 15 residues long. Between the trimmed V and J ends, which lost 4 bases and 4 bases, there was a span of 14 bases. CDR3 sequence reads: CASSYFSGGNQPQHF. The CDR3 DNA reads as TGTGCCAGCAGCTATTTTTCTGGGGGGAATCAGCCCCAGCATTTT.

This chain uses TRBV20-1 with TRBJ1-4; D is undetermined. Germline V gene sequence: CDR1 DFQATT, CDR2 SNEGSKA (reference sequence). The CDR3 contains 11 residues. V was pared by 3 bases and J by 7 bases, with 6 bases between. CDR3 sequence (DNA): TGCAGTGCTAGTATGCGTGAAAAACTGTTTTTT. The encoded protein is CSASMREKLFF.

CDR3 in DNA: TGTGCCAGTAGTACTCCGGGACAGGGGAACACGCAGTATTTT. Amino acid sequence: CASSTPGQGNTQYF. The gene calls are TRBV19 and TRBJ2-3; 10 nucleotides agree with TRBD1. With 4 bases clipped from V and 9 bases from J, the junction kept 7 bases outside the gene matches. The CDR3 contains 14 residues. Germline V gives CDR1 LNHDA, CDR2 SQIVND (reference sequence).

The chain joins TRBV18 to TRBJ1-5; 7 bases are shared with TRBD1. Germline trimming cut 2 bases from V and 4 bases from J; bases unmatched to any gene: 5. The CDR3 extends over 15 amino acids. CDR1 and CDR2 from the germline V gene are KGHSH and LQKENI. CDR3 in amino acids: CASSPGRGMNQPQHF. In DNA, the CDR3 is TGTGCCAGCTCACCAGGCAGGGGGATGAATCAGCCCCAGCATTTT.

This clone showed up just a few times. The rearrangement uses TRBV7-9 and TRBJ1-1; tentative D call: TRBD1 (6 bases). V was pared by 0 bases and J by 1 base, with 15 bases between. CDR1 is SEHNR and CDR2 is FQNEAQ in the germline V gene (reference sequence). This CDR3 has 17 amino acids. This chain's CDR3 is CASSLARTDPTNTEAFF. In DNA form, the CDR3 reads TGTGCCAGCAGCTTAGCGCGGACAGATCCTACGAACACTGAAGCTTTCTTT.

The chain employs TRBV9 and TRBJ1-3, with D unresolved. CDR3 length: 15 amino acids. V lost 0 bases to trimming and J lost 2 bases, with 9 bases between them. Germline V CDR1 and CDR2: SGDLS, YYNGEE. CDR3 DNA sequence: TGTGCCAGCAGCGTAGGTCAGGAAACTGGAAACACCATATATTTT. This translates into CASSVGQETGNTIYF.

The V call is TRBV7-3, the J call TRBJ2-1, with 12 bases aligning to TRBD2. The CDR3 length is 17 residues. Trimming at V came to 5 bases and at J to 5 bases, leaving 10 bases not matched to a gene. Germline V gives CDR1 SGHTA, CDR2 FQGTGA. The CDR3, as DNA: TGTGCCAGCAGCACCTCGCTAGCGGGGGGGCGCCACAATGAGCAGTTCTTC. Its translation is CASSTSLAGGRHNEQFF.

The V gene is TRBV4-1, the J gene TRBJ1-5, with 11 bases identical to TRBD1. This CDR3 comprises 16 residues. CDR1 and CDR2 from the germline V gene are MGHRA and YSYEKL. The ends lost 2 bases at V and 3 bases at J; junction bases unmatched: 3. The CDR3 protein is CASSQTGQGVNQPQHF. The CDR3 region has the DNA TGCGCCAGCAGCCAAACGGGACAGGGGGTCAATCAGCCCCAGCATTTT.

The chain couples TRBV28 to TRBJ1-2, with D unclear. Trimming cost V 5 bases and J 6 bases, with 19 bases left between them. The germline V gene has CDR1 MDHEN and CDR2 SYDVKM. The CDR3 length is 15 residues. This chain's CDR3 is CASSTGGAEVDGYTF. In nucleotides, the CDR3 is TGTGCCAGCAGTACTGGAGGAGCAGAGGTGGATGGCTACACCTTC.

The chain is built from TRBV29-1 and TRBJ2-4; a weak D match, TRBD1 (6 bases). The length of the CDR3 is 11 residues. Trimming cost V 7 bases and J 7 bases, with 11 bases left between them. Per germline, CDR1 SQVTM and CDR2 ANQGSEA. The CDR3 here is CSANQGNIQYF. The DNA of the CDR3 is TGCAGCGCCAACCAGGGGAACATTCAGTACTTC.

J is TRBJ1-4 and V is TRBV5-1, with 8 bases identical to TRBD1. With V trimmed by 0 bases and J by 7 bases, 5 bases remained unmatched. This CDR3 is 15 amino acids long. In germline, CDR1 is SGHRS, CDR2 YFSETQ. Here the CDR3 reads CASSLGTGKGEKLFF. Here the CDR3 DNA reads TGCGCCAGCAGCTTGGGGACAGGGAAGGGTGAAAAACTGTTTTTT.

V and J are TRBV10-3 and TRBJ1-5; no clear D gene. Germline V lookup: CDR1 ENHRY, CDR2 SYGVKD. The CDR3 spans 16 residues. V dropped 0 bases and J dropped 3 bases, with 12 bases sitting between them. The CDR3 DNA reads as TGTGCCATCAGTGAGTCTACAGTGCTCATCAATCAGCCCCAGCATTTT. It codes for CAISESTVLINQPQHF.

This chain links TRBV11-2 with TRBJ1-4; D might be TRBD1 (6 bases). This CDR3 has 15 residues. V was cut by 6 bases and J by 0 bases, with 11 bases left in between. Germline V gene data show CDR1 as SGHAT and CDR2 as FQNNGV. CDR3 DNA: TGTGCCAGCAGTTCCAGACAGGCAACTAATGAAAAACTGTTTTTT. Protein product: CASSSRQATNEKLFF.

The chain combines TRBV7-8 with TRBJ1-5, with D perhaps TRBD1 (6 bases). Germline CDR1 SGHVS, CDR2 FQNEAQ. The CDR3 is made up of 18 amino acids. Trimming stripped 2 bases from V and 5 bases from J, with 22 bases between. The chain's CDR3 is CASSLPRSAGVDHQPQHF. DNA for the CDR3: TGTGCCAGCAGCTTACCTCGTTCGGCAGGGGTGGATCATCAGCCCCAGCATTTT.

The chain is built from TRBV10-1 and TRBJ1-2; D might be TRBD1 (6 bases). This CDR3 is 13 amino acids long. CDR1 WNHNN and CDR2 SYGVQD come from the germline V gene (reference sequence). With 3 bases removed from V and 6 bases from J, the gap between germline ends came to 11 bases. The CDR3 nucleotides read TGCGCCAGCAGTGATGGGACATACGATGGCTACACCTTC. Its protein product is CASSDGTYDGYTF.

V is TRBV7-8 and J is TRBJ2-1, with 9 bases that match TRBD1. Germline trimming cut 9 bases from V and 4 bases from J; bases unmatched to any gene: 7. This CDR3 has 14 amino acids. Germline CDR1 is SGHVS and CDR2 is FQNEAQ. The CDR3 loop reads CASFEQGAYNEQFF. Written as DNA, the CDR3 is TGTGCCAGTTTCGAACAGGGGGCATACAATGAGCAGTTCTTC.

The chain is built from TRBV12-2 and TRBJ1-1. TRBV12-2 constitutes a pseudogene. This CDR3 is built from 17 residues. CDR3: CASRRRTGLPGNTEAFF. The CDR3 DNA reads TGTGCAAGTCGCAGACGGACGGGACTTCCGGGGAACACTGAAGCTTTCTTT.

The chain links TRBV20-1 to TRBJ2-3; 8 bases are a match to TRBD2. CDR1 and CDR2 from the germline V gene are DFQATT and SNEGSKA (reference sequence). This CDR3 comprises 15 residues. Unmatched junction bases numbered 5, after V lost 3 bases and J lost 0 bases. The CDR3 spells CSASKRGLSTDTQYF. The CDR3 nucleotides read TGCAGTGCTAGTAAGCGGGGGCTAAGCACAGATACGCAGTATTTT.